This record covers a single T cell receptor beta chain. The target antigen is unknown. Trimming shortened V by 7 bases and J by 2 bases, and 9 bases separated the two germline ends. This CDR3 comprises 13 residues. Germline CDR1 is MNHEY and CDR2 is SMNVEV (reference sequence). The data are from a study of CD4+ T cells in melanoma. Study-level findings and limits: Diverse differentiation states were reported for melanoma neoantigen-specific CD4+ T cells. CD8+ T cell, macrophage and B cell function reportedly correlated with neoantigen-specific CD4+ T cells.

The repertoire was sequenced with immunoSEQ multiplex PCR; TCRdb's copy has only in-frame clones and lacks some. The table includes 50,000 to 60,000 clones, approximately 74% detected once. Material: tumor tissue. The V call is TRBV27, the J call TRBJ1-3, with D unresolved. The receptor was isolated from a human donor with melanoma. CDR3 DNA: TGTGCCAGCAAAAATACTCCTGGAAACACCATATATTTT. It codes for CASKNTPGNTIYF.